This is a list of T cell receptor beta chains from one sample in a study of identical twins. TCRdb ran MiXCR on the 5' RACE reads and lists one entry per CDR3 protein. Among about 520,000 distinct CDR3 sequences, roughly a fifth were seen once, and the ten largest hold 0.91%. The same data also contributed to another study, on T cells expressing NK-cell markers.

What was sequenced was CD4+ T cells sorted from blood. These receptor sequences come from a woman aged 18-35 years in good health. CDR3s include the opening cysteine and the closing phenylalanine or tryptophan. A D gene is named only where the DNA matches it firmly. The size entry is marked missing in some rows and otherwise reads once, few, many or a size class.

clone_size	d_call	v_call	j_call	cdr3_nt	cdr3_aa
few	.	TRBV4-3	TRBJ2-3	TGCGCCAGCAGCCAAGACCAACAGGCCACAGATACGCAGTATTTT	CASSQDQQATDTQYF
.	.	TRBV18	TRBJ1-1	TGTGCCAGCTCACCAACCAGGGCCTCGGGGGGGAACACTGAAGCTTTCTTT	CASSPTRASGGNTEAFF
.	.	TRBV10-3	TRBJ2-3	TGTGCCATCAGTGGCGGTGTGGGGGTGAGAACAGATACGCAGTATTTT	CAISGGVGVRTDTQYF
many	.	TRBV29-1	TRBJ2-7	TGCAGCGTTAAGAGAAGGCCGGACAACGACGAGCAGTACTTC	CSVKRRPDNDEQYF
.	TRBD2	TRBV5-1	TRBJ2-3	TGCGCCAGCAGCTTGTATTCGGGACTAGCGGGGGGACCGACAGATACGCAGTATTTT	CASSLYSGLAGGPTDTQYF
.	TRBD2	TRBV7-9	TRBJ2-5	TGTGCCAGCAGCCCTACTAGCGGCTGGGACGAGACCCAGTACTTC	CASSPTSGWDETQYF
.	.	TRBV6-6	TRBJ1-2	TGTGCCAGCAGTTCACCGGGAGGCTATGGCTACACCTTC	CASSSPGGYGYTF
.	.	TRBV11-3	TRBJ2-5	TGTGCCAGCAGCTTCGTACGAGAGACCCAGTACTTC	CASSFVRETQYF
.	.	TRBV15	TRBJ2-2	TGTGCCACCAGCCCGACCCCACGGAAGAACACCGGGGAGCTGTTTTTT	CATSPTPRKNTGELFF
.	TRBD2	TRBV6-5	TRBJ2-1	TGTGCCAGCAGTTACACGACTAGCGGGAGTTATGAGCAGTTCTTC	CASSYTTSGSYEQFF
.	.	TRBV27	TRBJ2-1	TGTGCCAGCAGCGCGGTCGATTGGTACAATGAGCAGTTCTTC	CASSAVDWYNEQFF
.	TRBD2	TRBV7-2	TRBJ2-7	TGTGCCAGCAGCTTCCCGGGACTACGATCAAGCGAGCAGTACTTC	CASSFPGLRSSEQYF
.	.	TRBV2	TRBJ2-5	TGTGCCAGCACTGACGCAGAGTACCAAGAGACCCAGTACTTC	CASTDAEYQETQYF
.	TRBD2	TRBV5-1	TRBJ2-7	TGCGCCAGCAGCAGAACTAGCGGGGGAGCCTACGAGCAGTACTTC	CASSRTSGGAYEQYF
few	TRBD1	TRBV12-3/TRBV12-4	TRBJ2-7	TGTGCCAGCAGTTTAGCGGGTATCAGGGGGCACTACGAGCAGTACTTC	CASSLAGIRGHYEQYF
few	.	TRBV30	TRBJ2-6	TGTGCCTGGAGTCCCCAGGGGATCCTCGATGGGGCCAACGTCCTGACTTTC	CAWSPQGILDGANVLTF
.	.	TRBV28	TRBJ2-6	TGTGCCAGCAGCACGACGGGAGGGGCCAACGTCCTGACTTTC	CASSTTGGANVLTF
few	.	TRBV20-1	TRBJ2-1	TGCAGTGCTAGAGATCGAAACGGGGGCTCCTACAATGAGCAGTTCTTC	CSARDRNGGSYNEQFF
.	.	TRBV27	TRBJ2-1	TGTGCCAGCAGTTCGCCTCTGGGTAATGAGCAGTTCTTC	CASSSPLGNEQFF
.	TRBD1	TRBV5-6	TRBJ2-7	TGTGCCAGCAGCACGAGGCGGGCAGGGGGCAGGTACGAGCAGTACTTC	CASSTRRAGGRYEQYF
.	TRBD2	TRBV20-1	TRBJ2-1	TGCAGTGCTCCCCAACGCGGGGGGGCTGGTGAGCAGTTCTTC	CSAPQRGGAGEQFF
few	.	TRBV4-3	TRBJ1-5	TGCGCCAGCAGCCAAGATTGGGTCAGGGGCGGGGAACAGCCCCAGCATTTT	CASSQDWVRGGEQPQHF
many	TRBD1	TRBV5-1	TRBJ1-2	TGCGCCAGCAGCGCCGGACAGGGAGACTATGGCTACACCTTC	CASSAGQGDYGYTF
.	TRBD2	TRBV27	TRBJ2-5	TGTGCCAGCAGTTCGCTAGCGGGGGGTAAGCTGACCCAGTACTTC	CASSSLAGGKLTQYF
.	.	TRBV6-5	TRBJ2-7	TGTGCCAGCAGTGATCCCTACGAGCAGTACTTC	CASSDPYEQYF
few	TRBD2	TRBV20-1	TRBJ2-1	TGCAGTGCTATGGTCGGGGGGAGCTCCTACAATGAGCAGTTCTTC	CSAMVGGSSYNEQFF
.	.	TRBV24-1	TRBJ1-5	TGTGCCACCAGTGAAGTTGGCCAGCCCCAGCATTTT	CATSEVGQPQHF
few	.	TRBV27	TRBJ2-7	TGTGCCAGCACCATAGGGGGGTCCATCAACGAGCAGTACTTC	CASTIGGSINEQYF
.	.	TRBV25-1	TRBJ2-7	TGTGCCAGCAGTAAAGGGTCTGTCGAGCAGTACTTC	CASSKGSVEQYF
few	.	TRBV20-1	TRBJ1-4	TGCAGTGCTCGCCCGGGCGGCGAAAAACTGTTTTTT	CSARPGGEKLFF
few	TRBD1	TRBV20-1	TRBJ2-1	TGCAGTGCCAGGACAGGGCGAAGCTACAATGAGCAGTTCTTC	CSARTGRSYNEQFF
many	TRBD1	TRBV5-1	TRBJ1-6	TGCGCCAGCAGCCCCGGACAGGAAGATTCACCCCTCCACTTT	CASSPGQEDSPLHF
.	TRBD2	TRBV6-2/TRBV6-3	TRBJ2-1	TGTGCCAGCAGCCGCCCGCGGGGAGGGCAAATCGATGAGCAGTTCTTC	CASSRPRGGQIDEQFF
.	.	TRBV4-2	TRBJ2-7	TGTGCCAGCAGCCAAGATCTTCGGGGTTCTCCCTACGAGCAGTACTTC	CASSQDLRGSPYEQYF
many	.	TRBV30	TRBJ1-1	TGTGCCTACCGGGGGAAATACACTGAAGCTTTCTTT	CAYRGKYTEAFF
few	.	TRBV7-2	TRBJ1-2	TGTGCCAGCAGCTTAGCTTCCGGGGTCTATGGCTACACCTTC	CASSLASGVYGYTF
few	TRBD2	TRBV5-4	TRBJ2-3	TGTGCCAGCAGCTTGGGCGGGGGTAACAGAGCAGATACGCAGTATTTT	CASSLGGGNRADTQYF
.	TRBD2	TRBV20-1	TRBJ2-7	TGCAGTGCTACCCCGGGGGGGGCTAGCGGATTAGTGGAGCAGTACTTC	CSATPGGASGLVEQYF
.	TRBD2	TRBV20-1	TRBJ2-3	TGCAGTGCTAGGGGGGGGATTAACACAGATACGCAGTATTTT	CSARGGINTDTQYF
.	.	TRBV12-3/TRBV12-4	TRBJ1-4	TGTGCCAGCAGTCAAAACGGGGGGCCTAATGAAAAACTGTTTTTT	CASSQNGGPNEKLFF
few	TRBD1	TRBV5-1	TRBJ1-1	TGCGCCAGCAGCGCCGGGACAGGGGGCACTGAAGCTTTCTTT	CASSAGTGGTEAFF
many	.	TRBV6-6	TRBJ1-5	TGTGCCAGCAGTACGGGGGAACGGCAGCCCCAGCATTTT	CASSTGERQPQHF
.	.	TRBV29-1	TRBJ1-2	TGCAGCGTGATGGGGCGGCCTAAAGGCTACACCTTC	CSVMGRPKGYTF
few	TRBD2	TRBV7-2	TRBJ2-7	TGTGCCAGCAGCTTATTGGGTAGCGGGAGTCGCGAGCAGTACTTC	CASSLLGSGSREQYF
.	.	TRBV6-1	TRBJ1-2	TGTGCCAGCAGTGAACTTAGGGTTAACTATGGCTACACCTTC	CASSELRVNYGYTF
.	.	TRBV20-1	TRBJ2-1	TGCAGTGCTAGCGCGAGGTCCAATGAGCAGTTCTTC	CSASARSNEQFF
few	.	TRBV20-1	TRBJ1-4	TGCAGTGTTCAGGAGCATGAAAAACTGTTTTTT	CSVQEHEKLFF
few	TRBD1	TRBV7-2	TRBJ1-3	TGTGCCAGCAGCACGGGACAGATCTTTGGAAACACCATATATTTT	CASSTGQIFGNTIYF
many	.	TRBV4-3	TRBJ2-1	TGCGCCAGCAGCCAAGATGGGACGGGTACCTACAATGAGCAGTTCTTC	CASSQDGTGTYNEQFF
.	TRBD2	TRBV3-1	TRBJ2-7	TGTGCCAGCAGCCACGTGCATGTAGCGGGGGGGCCCGAGCAGTACTTC	CASSHVHVAGGPEQYF
few	TRBD1	TRBV11-2	TRBJ2-3	TGTGCCAGCCATCCCCTGACAGGGAAGGGCACAGATACGCAGTATTTT	CASHPLTGKGTDTQYF
.	.	TRBV7-9	TRBJ2-5	TGTGCCAGCACCATCCTAAGCAGGGAGACCCAGTACTTC	CASTILSRETQYF
.	.	TRBV14	TRBJ1-2	TGTGCCAGCAGCCAAGATAGGCGGACTGGTGGCTACACCTTC	CASSQDRRTGGYTF